This entry lists 32 T cell receptor beta chains sequenced from one sample in a study of response to subunit inactivated influenza vaccine (dated by TCRdb to the late 2010s). The protocol used for the library was RT-PCR. Sequenced on an Illumina HiSeq 2500. TCRdb reanalyzed the raw reads on its own, using fastp at Q25 for trimming and MiXCR for clone calling, and kept in-frame beta chains. Every CDR3 protein is listed once, alongside the most common genes and DNA of its rows. The sample contains 650,000 or so distinct CDR3 sequences, approximately 14% of them found a single time. The top ten clonotypes cover less than 8.5% of the sample. Source: PBMCs from blood, taken 14 to 15 days before vaccination. The source is a man aged 45-65 years who received an inactivated influenza vaccine. Donor details come from another sample of the same person, matched by shared clones.

This clonotype was recorded at least ten times. V gene TRBV29-1 combines with J gene TRBJ2-1, with 7 bases that match TRBD1. Per the germline V gene, CDR1 is SQVTM and CDR2 is ANQGSEA. J lost 9 bases, V lost 0 bases, and 8 bases had no gene match. This CDR3 has 14 residues. The CDR3 is CSVEEGDSLREQFF. The CDR3 region has the DNA TGCAGCGTTGAAGAAGGGGACAGCCTCCGTGAGCAGTTCTTC.

The gene calls are TRBV28 and TRBJ2-7; the D is unclear. The V end lost 8 bases, the J end lost 6 bases, and 17 bases lay between the germline ends. Germline V gene sequence: CDR1 MDHEN, CDR2 SYDVKM. The CDR3 runs 13 residues. CDR3 sequence: CASDDSPPLEQYF. The CDR3 DNA follows: TGTGCCAGCGATGACTCACCTCCTCTCGAGCAGTACTTC. Full variable domain (outside the CDR3, taken from reference TRBV28 and TRBJ2-7): DVKVTQSSRYLVKRTGEKVFLECVQDMDHENMFWYRQDPGLGLRLIYFSYDVKMKEKGDIPEGYSVSREKKERFSLILESASTNQTSMYLCASDDSPPLEQYFGPGTRLTVT.

This sequence joins TRBV6-2 or TRBV6-3 and TRBJ2-2, with D possibly matching TRBD1 (6 bases). Germline loops: CDR1 MNHEY, CDR2 SVGEGT. Trimming removed 5 bases at V and 1 base at J, with 14 bases between. The CDR3 extends over 16 amino acids. CDR3 DNA: TGTGCCAGCAGTAGGAGGACAGCCTTGAACACCGGGGAGCTGTTTTTT. This encodes CASSRRTALNTGELFF.

This clonotype has a single count. The V gene is TRBV14, the J gene TRBJ2-2; TRBD1 matches 7 bases. Germline V gene sequence: CDR1 SGHDN, CDR2 FVKESK. This CDR3 is built from 16 residues. V gave up 8 bases and J gave up 7 bases; unmatched junction bases: 16. The CDR3 here is CASAPDRVSPRGELFF. The CDR3 DNA sequence: TGTGCCAGCGCTCCCGACAGGGTATCGCCTCGCGGGGAGCTGTTTTTT. The full variable domain, rest sourced from reference TRBV14 and TRBJ2-2, is EAGVTQFPSHSVIEKGQTVTLRCDPISGHDNLYWYRRVMGKEIKFLLHFVKESKQDESGMPNNRFLAERTGGTYSTLKVQPAELEDSGVYFCASAPDRVSPRGELFFGEGSRLTVL.

The V call is TRBV5-1, the J call TRBJ1-1, with D possibly being TRBD1 (5 bases). The CDR3 spans 14 residues. V shed 6 bases and J shed 0 bases, with 12 bases lying between them. Per germline, CDR1 SGHRS and CDR2 YFSETQ. CDR3: CASNPGRMNTEAFF. Here the CDR3 DNA reads TGCGCCAGCAACCCGGGACGGATGAACACTGAAGCTTTCTTT.

This chain connects TRBV29-1 to TRBJ1-1; D call uncertain. From germline, CDR1 is SQVTM and CDR2 ANQGSEA. CDR3 length: 11 residues. Trimming left V 3 bases short and J 0 bases short, with 2 bases between. CDR3 DNA: TGCAGCGTTGACATGAACACTGAAGCTTTCTTT. Its translation is CSVDMNTEAFF.

The rearrangement joins TRBV6-1 to TRBJ2-7; possibly TRBD1 for D (5 bases). CDR3 length: 15 residues. Germline CDR1 reads MNHNS; CDR2 reads SASEGT. With 2 bases removed from V and 6 bases from J, the gap between germline ends came to 17 bases. CDR3 nucleotides: TGTGCCAGCAGTGAACTATCCGACAGCTTTAGCGAGCAGTACTTC. This codes for CASSELSDSFSEQYF.

This clonotype was picked up a small number of times. This chain connects TRBV18 to TRBJ2-1; the match to TRBD1 covers 11 bases. Germline CDR1 reads KGHSH; CDR2 reads LQKENI. Trimming took 3 bases from V and 6 from J; bases not matched to a gene: 4. The CDR3 extends over 15 amino acids. CDR3 coding DNA: TGTGCCAGCTCACCGGGACAGGGGGAACCCAATGAGCAGTTCTTC. Translation gives CASSPGQGEPNEQFF.

The rearrangement joins TRBV7-9 to TRBJ2-5; no clear D. The CDR3 sequence is 15 residues long. V lost 1 base to trimming and J lost 4 bases, with 13 bases between them. In germline, CDR1 is SEHNR, CDR2 FQNEAQ (reference sequence). CDR3 sequence reads: CASSLDVMVGETQYF. As DNA, the CDR3 is TGTGCCAGCAGCTTAGATGTTATGGTGGGAGAGACCCAGTACTTC.

This clonotype has ten or more counts. The chain has TRBV6-1 and TRBJ1-1; D is perhaps TRBD1 (6 bases). Looked up from germline, CDR1 is MNHNS and CDR2 is SASEGT. The CDR3 extends over 13 amino acids. Trimming left V 6 bases short and J 1 base short, with 9 bases between. The CDR3 spells CASSWGQNTEAFF. The CDR3 DNA reads TGTGCCAGCAGCTGGGGACAGAACACTGAAGCTTTCTTT.

The rearrangement uses TRBV25-1 and TRBJ1-6, with no clear D. V dropped 3 bases and J dropped 8 bases, with 14 bases sitting between them. This CDR3 spans 15 amino acids. The germline V gene encodes CDR1 MGHDK and CDR2 SYGVNS. The CDR3 is CASSEDGVLDSPLHF. The CDR3 coding sequence is TGTGCCAGCAGTGAGGACGGGGTTTTGGATTCACCCCTCCACTTT.

This chain joins TRBV5-1 and TRBJ2-1; D assignment may be TRBD1 or TRBD2 (5 bases each). Trimming removed 4 bases at V and 5 bases at J, with 16 bases between. Germline-derived CDR1 and CDR2 are SGHRS and YFSETQ. This CDR3 is built from 15 residues. CDR3 coding DNA: TGCGCCAGCAGCAACCAGGGACGCCCACACAATGAGCAGTTCTTC. Amino acids: CASSNQGRPHNEQFF.

This clonotype was picked up a small number of times. CDR3 region: CATSRADSLKGGEQYF. CDR3 bases: TGTGCCACCAGCAGAGCGGACAGCCTCAAAGGTGGCGAGCAGTACTTC. The chain links TRBV15 to TRBJ2-7; TRBD1 is a possible D gene (6 bases). This CDR3 is 16 amino acids long. In germline, CDR1 is LNHNV, CDR2 YYDKDF (reference sequence). V was shortened by 1 base and J by 6 bases, with 19 bases between the two germline ends.

This clonotype was recorded at least ten times. This sequence joins TRBV10-3 and TRBJ1-5; D uncertain. The V end was cut by 0 bases, the J end by 2 bases, with 14 bases between. The CDR3 has 17 residues. Germline loops: CDR1 ENHRY, CDR2 SYGVKD. The CDR3 nucleotides are TGTGCCATCAGTGAGTCGTCGGCCCAGGCCCGCAATCAGCCCCAGCATTTT. This encodes CAISESSAQARNQPQHF.

The table lists this clonotype with a few counts. The chain recombines TRBV6-5 with TRBJ1-6, with D possibly TRBD1 on 5 matching bases. V dropped 2 bases and J dropped 4 bases, with 15 bases sitting between them. Germline CDR1 reads MNHEY; CDR2 reads SVGAGI. This CDR3 comprises 17 residues. The CDR3 spells CASSYSPQGGYNSPLHF. The CDR3 DNA sequence: TGTGCCAGCAGTTACAGCCCGCAGGGTGGTTATAATTCACCCCTCCACTTT.

This rearrangement joins TRBV10-3 to TRBJ2-1; 9 bases line up with TRBD2. V shed 6 bases, J shed 4 bases, and the junction held 4 bases outside the gene matches. CDR3 length: 14 residues. The germline CDR1 and CDR2 sequences are ENHRY and SYGVKD. CDR3 sequence reads: CAISLAGQYNEQFF. The CDR3 bases are TGTGCCATCAGCCTAGCGGGACAATACAATGAGCAGTTCTTC.

CDR3 sequence: CASSSDPPLAGGLETQYF. The CDR3 bases are TGTGCCAGCAGCTCCGACCCTCCTCTAGCGGGGGGGCTTGAGACCCAGTACTTC. The V call is TRBV11-2, the J call TRBJ2-5; 12 bases line up with TRBD2. Germline-derived CDR1 and CDR2 are SGHAT and FQNNGV. The V gene end was trimmed by 4 bases and the J gene end by 5 bases; junction bases not matched to a gene: 14. The CDR3 is 18 amino acids.

The V gene is TRBV2, the J gene TRBJ2-7; D gene ambiguous. CDR1 is SNHLY and CDR2 is FYNNEI in the germline V gene. This CDR3 is built from 14 residues. The V gene lost 7 bases and the J gene lost 0 bases, with 13 bases spanning the gap. CDR3 in DNA: TGTGCCAGCAAGAAAACCTTCAGCTCCTACGAGCAGTACTTC. Translated: CASKKTFSSYEQYF.

This clonotype was seen many times. The chain couples TRBV20-1 to TRBJ2-3, with D maybe TRBD2 (6 bases). This CDR3 comprises 15 residues. Germline assignment: CDR1 DFQATT and CDR2 SNEGSKA (reference sequence). V dropped 6 bases and J dropped 2 bases, with 18 bases sitting between them. The DNA for the CDR3 is TGCAGTGCCTCGGGTATGGCGGGAATCACAGATACGCAGTATTTT. Amino acid sequence: CSASGMAGITDTQYF.

The chain links TRBV7-2 to TRBJ2-1; D not certain. Germline V CDR1 and CDR2: SGHTA, FQGNSA. V lost 0 bases to trimming and J lost 1 base, with 10 bases between them. The CDR3 runs 16 residues. The DNA for the CDR3 is TGTGCCAGCAGCTTAGCACTCCACCTTTCCTACAATGAGCAGTTCTTC. It translates to CASSLALHLSYNEQFF. The entire variable domain, with the rest obtained from reference TRBV7-2 and TRBJ2-1, is as follows: GAGVSQSPSNKVTEKGKDVELRCDPISGHTALYWYRQSLGQGLEFLIYFQGNSAPDKSGLPSDRFSAERTGGSVSTLTIQRTQQEDSAVYLCASSLALHLSYNEQFFGPGTRLTVL.

This chain connects TRBV7-9 to TRBJ2-1, with D possibly TRBD2 on 6 matching bases. CDR3 size: 17 residues. The germline CDR1 and CDR2 sequences are SEHNR and FQNEAQ (reference sequence). The germline V and J ends were trimmed by 1 base and 0 bases, with 13 bases remaining between them. The CDR3 DNA follows: TGTGCCAGCAGCTTAGGGGGACTCTTGAGCTCCTACAATGAGCAGTTCTTC. Translation gives CASSLGGLLSSYNEQFF.

This clonotype showed up just a few times. The gene calls are TRBV5-1 and TRBJ2-5, with D possibly TRBD2 on 5 matching bases. The V gene lost 2 bases and the J gene lost 5 bases, with 10 bases spanning the gap. Germline CDR1 reads SGHRS; CDR2 reads YFSETQ. The CDR3 runs to 13 residues. CDR3 region: CASSFSSRETQYF. As DNA, the CDR3 is TGCGCCAGCAGCTTCTCTAGCCGGGAGACCCAGTACTTC.

The CDR3 region is CASSYGVPNTGELFF. CDR3 sequence (DNA): TGTGCCAGCAGTTATGGGGTACCTAACACCGGGGAGCTGTTTTTT. The chain uses TRBV6-2 or TRBV6-3 and TRBJ2-2; unclear D gene. CDR3 length: 15 residues. Trimming shortened V by 3 bases and J by 2 bases, and 10 bases separated the two germline ends. Germline V gives CDR1 MNHEY, CDR2 SVGEGT.

This clonotype was observed a handful of times. CDR3 in DNA: TGTGCCAGCAGCCAAGAGCGGTGGGACAGGGGACCCTACGAGCAGTACTTC. The encoded protein is CASSQERWDRGPYEQYF. This chain uses TRBV4-2 with TRBJ2-7, with 10 bases aligning to TRBD1. Germline V gives CDR1 LGHNA, CDR2 YNFKEQ. The CDR3 loop spans 17 amino acids. The junction had 7 bases not matched to a gene; V was cut back by 0 bases and J by 2 bases.

In this sample, this clonotype turned up a few times. The gene calls are TRBV6-1 and TRBJ2-1, with D possibly matching TRBD2 (5 bases). Germline V CDR1 and CDR2: MNHNS, SASEGT. The CDR3 has 13 residues. V was clipped by 5 bases and J by 10 bases, with 15 bases between them. The CDR3 reads CASSNSARREQFF. The CDR3 region has the DNA TGTGCCAGCAGTAATAGCGCTCGGCGGGAGCAGTTCTTC.

The CDR3 bases are TGTGCCAGTAGTATCCTAAGGGGCGAGCAGTACTTC. Amino acids: CASSILRGEQYF. This sequence joins TRBV19 and TRBJ2-7; TRBD1 might be the D (5 bases). This CDR3 has 12 amino acids. In germline, CDR1 is LNHDA, CDR2 SQIVND (reference sequence). The V gene lost 3 bases and the J gene lost 6 bases, with 9 bases spanning the gap.

The chain carries TRBV7-2 and TRBJ2-1; D possibly matches TRBD1 or TRBD2 (5 bases each). Germline values: CDR1 SGHTA, CDR2 FQGNSA. There are 13 residues in the CDR3. V gave up 1 base and J gave up 15 bases, with 16 bases separating them. In nucleotides, the CDR3 is TGTGCCAGCAGCTTAGGGGCAGGGACGACGGGGTTCTTC. Protein product: CASSLGAGTTGFF.

This clonotype was picked up a small number of times. The chain recombines TRBV29-1 with TRBJ2-5, with TRBD1 identical over 9 bases. From germline, CDR1 is SQVTM and CDR2 ANQGSEA. The CDR3 runs 17 residues. With 4 bases clipped from V and 4 bases from J, the junction kept 16 bases outside the gene matches. The CDR3 loop reads CSVGRGTGPGLGETQYF. The CDR3 DNA sequence: TGCAGCGTTGGTCGCGGGACAGGGCCCGGTCTGGGAGAGACCCAGTACTTC.

This clonotype was observed at least ten times. The gene calls are TRBV10-3 and TRBJ2-1; D perhaps matches TRBD2 (5 bases). The germline V gene encodes CDR1 ENHRY and CDR2 SYGVKD. The CDR3 is 13 residues long. With 0 bases removed from V and 7 bases from J, the gap between germline ends came to 7 bases. The chain's CDR3 is CAISESTGNEQFF. In nucleotides, the CDR3 is TGTGCCATCAGTGAGTCGACGGGGAATGAGCAGTTCTTC.

This rearrangement joins TRBV24-1 to TRBJ2-5; TRBD2 is a possible D gene (6 bases). The CDR3 has 14 residues. In germline, CDR1 is KGHDR, CDR2 SFDVKD. V lost 5 bases and J 3 bases, leaving 12 bases between the germline ends. The CDR3 DNA reads as TGTGCCACCAGTGCCACGACGGGGGAAGAGACCCAGTACTTC. This encodes CATSATTGEETQYF.

This clonotype turned up a few times. The rearrangement joins TRBV6-2 or TRBV6-3 to TRBJ2-3; D not resolved. V lost 7 bases and J 4 bases, leaving 12 bases between the germline ends. The CDR3 runs 13 residues. Germline assignment: CDR1 MNHEY and CDR2 SVGEGT. The CDR3: CASTWSYPDTQYF. The CDR3 region has the DNA TGTGCCAGCACGTGGTCTTATCCAGATACGCAGTATTTT.

The gene calls are TRBV5-1 and TRBJ1-1, with D unresolved. V lost 5 bases and J lost 5, with 16 bases in between. Germline CDR1 SGHRS, CDR2 YFSETQ. The length of the CDR3 is 14 residues. CDR3 in DNA: TGCGCCAGCAGACCTCACCTGACGGGAACTGAAGCTTTCTTT. It encodes CASRPHLTGTEAFF.